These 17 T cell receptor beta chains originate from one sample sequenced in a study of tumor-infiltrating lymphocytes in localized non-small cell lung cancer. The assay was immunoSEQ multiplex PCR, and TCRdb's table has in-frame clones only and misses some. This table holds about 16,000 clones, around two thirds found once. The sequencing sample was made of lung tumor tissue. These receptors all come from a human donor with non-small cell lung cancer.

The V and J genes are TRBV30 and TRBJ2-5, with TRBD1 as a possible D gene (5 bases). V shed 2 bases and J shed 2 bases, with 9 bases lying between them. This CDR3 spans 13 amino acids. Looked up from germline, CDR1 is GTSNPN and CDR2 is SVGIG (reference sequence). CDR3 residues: CAWSWGQQETQYF. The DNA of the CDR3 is TGTGCCTGGAGTTGGGGCCAGCAAGAGACCCAGTACTTC.

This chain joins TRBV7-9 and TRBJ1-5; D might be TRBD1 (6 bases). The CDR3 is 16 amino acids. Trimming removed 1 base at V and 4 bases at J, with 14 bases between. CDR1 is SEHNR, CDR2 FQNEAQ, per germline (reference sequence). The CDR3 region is CASSLGGGQLNQPQHF. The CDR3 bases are TGTGCCAGCAGCTTAGGGGGGGGACAACTGAATCAGCCCCAGCATTTT.

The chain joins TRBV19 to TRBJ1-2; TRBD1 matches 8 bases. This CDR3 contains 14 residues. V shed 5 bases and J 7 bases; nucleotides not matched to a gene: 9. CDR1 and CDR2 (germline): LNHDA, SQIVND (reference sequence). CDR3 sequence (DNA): TGTGCCAGTAGTCGGGAGACAGGGGTTCTTGGCTACACCTTC. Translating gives CASSRETGVLGYTF.

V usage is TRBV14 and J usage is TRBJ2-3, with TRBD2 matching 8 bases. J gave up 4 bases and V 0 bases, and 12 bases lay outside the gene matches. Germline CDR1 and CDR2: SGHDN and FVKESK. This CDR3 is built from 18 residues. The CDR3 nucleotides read TGTGCCAGCAGCCAAGACCCCCCAGCGGGAGATCGGCCAGATACGCAGTATTTT. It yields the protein CASSQDPPAGDRPDTQYF.

CDR3 protein: CASSLGADYEQYF. CDR3 nucleotide sequence: TGTGCCAGCAGCTTAGGGGCCGACTACGAGCAGTACTTC. The chain links TRBV11-2 to TRBJ2-7; D gene ambiguous. Trimming removed 1 base at V and 3 bases at J, with 7 bases between. Germline lookup yields CDR1 SGHAT and CDR2 FQNNGV. The length of the CDR3 is 13 residues.

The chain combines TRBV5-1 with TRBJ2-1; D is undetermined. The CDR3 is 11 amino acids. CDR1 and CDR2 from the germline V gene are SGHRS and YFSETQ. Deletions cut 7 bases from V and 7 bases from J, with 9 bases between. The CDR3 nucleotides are TGCGCCAGCTACTATGGAAATGAGCAGTTCTTC. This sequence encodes CASYYGNEQFF.

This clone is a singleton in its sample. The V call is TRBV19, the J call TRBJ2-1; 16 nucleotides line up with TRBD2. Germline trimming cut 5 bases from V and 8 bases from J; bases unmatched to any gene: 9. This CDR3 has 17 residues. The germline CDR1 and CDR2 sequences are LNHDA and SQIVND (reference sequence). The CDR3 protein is CASSLGSGTSGRDEQFF. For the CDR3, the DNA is TGTGCCAGTAGTTTGGGGAGCGGGACTAGCGGGAGGGATGAGCAGTTCTTC.

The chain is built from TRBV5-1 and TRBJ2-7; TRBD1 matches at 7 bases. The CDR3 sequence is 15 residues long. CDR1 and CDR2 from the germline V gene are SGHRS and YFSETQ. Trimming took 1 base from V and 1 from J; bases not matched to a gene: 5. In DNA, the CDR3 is TGCGCCAGCAGCTTGTACCAGGGGGTATCCTACGAGCAGTACTTC. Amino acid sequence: CASSLYQGVSYEQYF.

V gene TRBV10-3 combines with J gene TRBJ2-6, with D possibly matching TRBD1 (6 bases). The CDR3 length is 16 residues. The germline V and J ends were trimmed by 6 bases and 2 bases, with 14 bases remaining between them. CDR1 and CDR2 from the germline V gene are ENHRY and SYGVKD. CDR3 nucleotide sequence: TGTGCCATCAGCCTAAGCCGGACAGCTGGGGCCAACGTCCTGACTTTC. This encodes CAISLSRTAGANVLTF.

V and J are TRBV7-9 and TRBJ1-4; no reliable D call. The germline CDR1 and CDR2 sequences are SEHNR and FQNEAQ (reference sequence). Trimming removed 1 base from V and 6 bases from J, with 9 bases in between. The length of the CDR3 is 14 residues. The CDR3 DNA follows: TGTGCCAGCAGCTTAGGGGGATTTGATGAAAAACTGTTTTTT. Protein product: CASSLGGFDEKLFF.

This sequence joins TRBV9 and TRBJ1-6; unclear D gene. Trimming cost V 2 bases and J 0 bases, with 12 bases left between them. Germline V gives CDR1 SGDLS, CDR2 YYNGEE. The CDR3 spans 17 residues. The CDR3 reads CASSVDSVSSYNSPLHF. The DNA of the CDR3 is TGTGCCAGCAGCGTGGATTCAGTGAGCTCCTATAATTCACCCCTCCACTTT.

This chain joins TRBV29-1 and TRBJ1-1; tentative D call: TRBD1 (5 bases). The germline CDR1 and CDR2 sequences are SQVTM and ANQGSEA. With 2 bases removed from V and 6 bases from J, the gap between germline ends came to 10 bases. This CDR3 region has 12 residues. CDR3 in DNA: TGCAGCGTTGAAAGCAGGGCCCCTGAAGCTTTCTTT. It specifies CSVESRAPEAFF.

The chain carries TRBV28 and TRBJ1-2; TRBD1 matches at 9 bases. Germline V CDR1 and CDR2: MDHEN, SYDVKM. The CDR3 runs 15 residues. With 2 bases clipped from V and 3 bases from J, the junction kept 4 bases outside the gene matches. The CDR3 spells CASSLTGQGHYGYTF. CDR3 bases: TGTGCCAGCAGTTTAACCGGACAGGGGCACTATGGCTACACCTTC.

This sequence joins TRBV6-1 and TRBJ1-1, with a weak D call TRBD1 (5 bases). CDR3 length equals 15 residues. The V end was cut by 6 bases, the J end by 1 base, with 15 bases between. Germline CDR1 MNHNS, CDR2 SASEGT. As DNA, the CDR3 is TGTGCCAGCAGGGGGGTCGGCCAGCCGAACACTGAAGCTTTCTTT. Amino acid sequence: CASRGVGQPNTEAFF.

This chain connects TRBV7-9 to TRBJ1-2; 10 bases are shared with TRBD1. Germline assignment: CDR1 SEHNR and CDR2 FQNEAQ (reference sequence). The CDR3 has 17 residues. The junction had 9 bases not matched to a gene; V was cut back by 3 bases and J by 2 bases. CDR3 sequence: CASSFHGTGDTNYGYTF. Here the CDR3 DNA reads TGTGCCAGCAGCTTCCACGGGACAGGGGACACCAACTATGGCTACACCTTC.

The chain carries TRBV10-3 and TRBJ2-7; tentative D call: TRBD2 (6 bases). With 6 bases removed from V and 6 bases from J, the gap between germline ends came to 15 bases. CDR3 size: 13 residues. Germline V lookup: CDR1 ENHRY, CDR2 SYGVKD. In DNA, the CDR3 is TGTGCCATCAGCGGGAGCGGACCTGCCGAGCAGTACTTC. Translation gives CAISGSGPAEQYF.

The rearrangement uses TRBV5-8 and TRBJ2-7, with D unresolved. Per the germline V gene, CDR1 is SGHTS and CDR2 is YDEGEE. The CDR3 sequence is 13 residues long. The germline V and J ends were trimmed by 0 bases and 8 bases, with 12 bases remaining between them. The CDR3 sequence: CASSLGGSPKQYF. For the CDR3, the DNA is TGTGCCAGCAGCTTGGGAGGCAGCCCTAAGCAGTACTTC.